The 18 T cell receptor beta chains presented below share a single source sample, sequenced in a study of cytotoxic CD8 clonotypes in ibrutinib-treated CLL. Libraries were prepared by immunoSEQ multiplex PCR; TCRdb keeps only in-frame clonotypes and omits some of them. The sample has around 130,000 clones; approximately 80% are singletons. The sequencing used PBMCs, collected after 24 months of ibrutinib treatment. The receptors originated from a human donor with chronic lymphocytic leukemia.

This clone appeared once. This chain joins TRBV4-3 and TRBJ2-3; 9 nucleotides line up with TRBD1. The germline V gene encodes CDR1 LGHNA and CDR2 YSLEER. There are 16 residues in the CDR3. Unmatched junction bases numbered 5, after V lost 4 bases and J lost 0 bases. CDR3 nucleotides: TGCGCCAGCAGCCGAAACAGGGGGCGCAGCACAGATACGCAGTATTTT. It translates to CASSRNRGRSTDTQYF.

This clone appeared a single time. This chain uses TRBV7-9 with TRBJ2-7; TRBD1 agrees at 9 bases. V was pared by 5 bases and J by 6 bases, with 11 bases of the junction left unmatched. The CDR3 loop spans 15 amino acids. CDR1 and CDR2 from the germline V gene are SEHNR and FQNEAQ (reference sequence). CDR3 sequence: CASSRTGTGSSEQYF. The CDR3 bases are TGTGCCAGCAGCCGAACCGGGACAGGGTCTTCCGAGCAGTACTTC.

Note on this clone: The junction shows a germline mismatch at one end, possibly a read error. The rearrangement links TRBV15 to TRBJ2-5, with D possibly being TRBD2 (6 bases). This CDR3 has 13 residues. Germline loops: CDR1 LNHNV, CDR2 YYDKDF (reference sequence). CDR3 amino acids: CATRRGLTETQYF. In DNA form, the CDR3 reads TGTGCCACCCGCAGAGGACTAACAGAGACCCAGTACTTC.

This rearrangement joins TRBV28 to TRBJ2-4, with TRBD2 as a possible D gene (6 bases). Germline values: CDR1 MDHEN, CDR2 SYDVKM. V dropped 5 bases and J dropped 3 bases, with 14 bases sitting between them. The CDR3 totals 15 residues. The CDR3 spells CASSHYTGVKNIQYF. As DNA, the CDR3 is TGTGCCAGCAGTCATTACACGGGGGTCAAAAACATTCAGTACTTC.

The V call is TRBV7-9, the J call TRBJ2-2, with D possibly being TRBD2 (6 bases). V was cut by 2 bases and J by 4 bases, with 14 bases left in between. Germline CDR1 is SEHNR and CDR2 is FQNEAQ (reference sequence). This CDR3 has 16 amino acids. This CDR3 is CASSLRGTTGTGELFF. The DNA for the CDR3 is TGTGCCAGCAGCTTACGCGGGACCACGGGCACCGGGGAGCTGTTTTTT. Variable domain in full (rest from reference TRBV7-9 and TRBJ2-2): DTGVSQNPRHKITKRGQNVTFRCDPISEHNRLYWYRQTLGQGPEFLTYFQNEAQLEKSRLLSDRFSAERPKGSFSTLEIQRTEQGDSAMYLCASSLRGTTGTGELFFGEGSRLTVL.

The chain recombines TRBV5-4 with TRBJ2-3; tentative D call: TRBD2 (6 bases). Germline CDR1 reads SGHNT; CDR2 reads YYREEE (reference sequence). Trimming removed 0 bases at V and 0 bases at J, with 11 bases between. This CDR3 is built from 16 residues. The CDR3 sequence: CASSLGGLSSTDTQYF. The CDR3, as DNA: TGTGCCAGCAGCTTGGGGGGACTTTCCAGCACAGATACGCAGTATTTT.

The rearrangement uses TRBV10-2 and TRBJ2-7, with D tentatively TRBD1 or TRBD2 (6 bases each). Germline assignment: CDR1 WSHSY and CDR2 SAAADI. This CDR3 spans 15 amino acids. V gave up 3 bases and J gave up 1 base, with 13 bases separating them. The CDR3 nucleotides are TGCGCCAGCAGTGATGGGGGGCCCAATTCCTACGAGCAGTACTTC. Translated: CASSDGGPNSYEQYF.

The rearrangement uses TRBV19 and TRBJ2-5; D is uncertain. Per the germline V gene, CDR1 is LNHDA and CDR2 is SQIVND (reference sequence). The CDR3 spans 13 residues. The V gene lost 3 bases and the J gene lost 5 bases, with 10 bases spanning the gap. As DNA, the CDR3 is TGTGCCAGTAGTATGTCGAGGTCCGAGACCCAGTACTTC. It specifies CASSMSRSETQYF.

V gene TRBV7-2 combines with J gene TRBJ2-3; 8 bases align to TRBD2. J lost 7 bases, V lost 5 bases, and 11 bases had no gene match. The CDR3 is 15 residues long. Germline lookup yields CDR1 SGHTA and CDR2 FQGNSA. The CDR3 sequence: CASSPRLAGANTQYF. The CDR3 nucleotides read TGTGCCAGCAGCCCCCGGCTAGCGGGTGCAAATACGCAGTATTTT.

In DNA form, the CDR3 reads TGTGCCAGCAGCGCCGGGCTCCAAGAGACCCAGTACTTC. Its translation: CASSAGLQETQYF. The V and J genes are TRBV2 and TRBJ2-5; D remains unclear. This CDR3 contains 13 residues. CDR1 and CDR2 (germline): SNHLY, FYNNEI. Trimming took off 6 bases at V and 1 base at J, with 9 bases between the two ends.

The chain couples TRBV5-1 to TRBJ1-1; no clear D gene. The CDR3 covers 14 residues. V lost 0 bases to trimming and J lost 5 bases, with 11 bases between them. Germline loops: CDR1 SGHRS, CDR2 YFSETQ. CDR3 residues: CASSLAGSGTEAFF. DNA of the CDR3: TGCGCCAGCAGCTTGGCTGGCTCGGGGACTGAAGCTTTCTTT.

The chain links TRBV6-5 to TRBJ1-2, with D unclear. This CDR3 is 14 amino acids long. V lost 0 bases and J 7 bases, leaving 12 bases between the germline ends. Germline V gene data show CDR1 as MNHEY and CDR2 as SVGAGI. CDR3 residues: CASSYSRGSGGYTF. The DNA for the CDR3 is TGTGCCAGCAGTTACTCGCGGGGTAGCGGTGGCTACACCTTC.

The table lists this clone with a count of one. V usage is TRBV6-6 and J usage is TRBJ2-3; 10 bases line up with TRBD1. The length of the CDR3 is 15 residues. Germline trimming cut 6 bases from V and 5 bases from J; bases unmatched to any gene: 8. Germline CDR1 reads MNHNY; CDR2 reads SVGAGI (reference sequence). This chain's CDR3 is CASRKGTGVRDTQYF. CDR3 sequence (DNA): TGTGCCAGCAGAAAAGGGACAGGGGTTAGAGATACGCAGTATTTT.

The chain is built from TRBV6-5 and TRBJ2-3; D call uncertain. The V end was cut by 5 bases, the J end by 1 base, with 13 bases between. The CDR3 is made up of 15 amino acids. Germline CDR1 and CDR2: MNHEY and SVGAGI. CDR3 loop: CASSPPPSRTDTQYF. CDR3 DNA: TGTGCCAGCAGTCCCCCTCCGAGTCGCACAGATACGCAGTATTTT.

This chain uses TRBV30 with TRBJ1-6; no reliable D call. Trimming removed 3 bases at V and 9 bases at J, with 9 bases between. CDR1 is GTSNPN, CDR2 SVGIG, per germline (reference sequence). This CDR3 has 12 amino acids. The CDR3 sequence is CAWSEYISPLHF. For the CDR3, the DNA is TGTGCCTGGAGCGAATACATTTCACCCCTCCACTTT.

The V and J genes are TRBV4-2 and TRBJ1-6; D not resolved. The CDR3 contains 17 residues. Between the trimmed V and J ends, which lost 0 bases and 4 bases, there was a span of 13 bases. Germline assignment: CDR1 LGHNA and CDR2 YNFKEQ. CDR3 residues: CASSQDETGFYNSPLHF. CDR3 nucleotide sequence: TGTGCCAGCAGCCAAGATGAGACGGGGTTTTATAATTCACCCCTCCACTTT.

The chain couples TRBV5-1 to TRBJ2-6; 8 bases are shared with TRBD2. The germline CDR1 and CDR2 sequences are SGHRS and YFSETQ. There are 17 residues in the CDR3. The J segment lost 0 bases and the V segment lost 3 bases, leaving 5 bases of the junction unmatched. The CDR3 is CASSSGLASSGANVLTF. The CDR3 bases are TGCGCCAGCAGCTCCGGACTAGCCAGCTCTGGGGCCAACGTCCTGACTTTC.

This rearrangement joins TRBV19 to TRBJ2-7, with D possibly matching TRBD2 (7 bases). V was pared by 4 bases and J by 1 base, with 14 bases between. The V gene's germline CDR1 is LNHDA and CDR2 SQIVND (reference sequence). The length of the CDR3 is 15 residues. The CDR3 reads CASSSAGGPSYEQYF. As DNA, the CDR3 is TGTGCCAGTAGTAGCGCCGGGGGGCCGTCCTACGAGCAGTACTTC.